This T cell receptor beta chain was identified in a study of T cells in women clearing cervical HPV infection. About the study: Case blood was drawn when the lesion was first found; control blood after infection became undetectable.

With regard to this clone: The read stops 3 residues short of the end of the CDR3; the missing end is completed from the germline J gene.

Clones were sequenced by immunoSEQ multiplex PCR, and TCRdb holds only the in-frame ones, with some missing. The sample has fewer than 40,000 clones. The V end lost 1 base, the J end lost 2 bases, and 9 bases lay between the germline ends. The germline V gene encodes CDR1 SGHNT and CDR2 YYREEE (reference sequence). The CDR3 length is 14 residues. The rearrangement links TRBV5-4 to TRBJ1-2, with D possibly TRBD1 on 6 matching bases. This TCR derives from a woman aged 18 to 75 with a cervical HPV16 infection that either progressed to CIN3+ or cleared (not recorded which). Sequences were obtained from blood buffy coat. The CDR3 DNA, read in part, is TGTGCCAGCAGCTTGCAGCAGGGGAACTATGGC. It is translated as CASSLQQGNYG. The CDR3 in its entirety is CASSLQQGNYGYTF.